The clone carrying this T cell receptor beta chain was seen many times. Its antigen is not known. The CDR3 runs to 16 residues. V was trimmed by 0 bases and J by 2 bases, leaving 15 bases between them. Germline CDR1 reads DFQATT; CDR2 reads SNEGSKA (reference sequence). The sample is drawn from a study of neurological immune-mediated disorders. Study-level results: The most TCR clonal expansion was seen in HTLV-1-associated myelopathy, and the least was seen in multiple sclerosis, which fell below healthy controls.

In each sequencing run, over 170 million TCR-beta sequences were generated from 15-18 subjects. TCRdb redid the calling of the 5' RACE reads with MiXCR, one entry per CDR3 protein. The table includes some 21,000 distinct CDR3 sequences, about 15% detected once. This receptor was identified in a female donor with HTLV-1-associated myelopathy (HAM/TSP). This rearrangement joins TRBV20-1 to TRBJ2-3; either TRBD1 or TRBD2 may supply D (5 bases each). Specimen: PBMCs. In nucleotides, the CDR3 is TGCAGTGCTAGAGATCGGGAACAGGTCGCCACAGATACGCAGTATTTT. It translates to CSARDREQVATDTQYF.